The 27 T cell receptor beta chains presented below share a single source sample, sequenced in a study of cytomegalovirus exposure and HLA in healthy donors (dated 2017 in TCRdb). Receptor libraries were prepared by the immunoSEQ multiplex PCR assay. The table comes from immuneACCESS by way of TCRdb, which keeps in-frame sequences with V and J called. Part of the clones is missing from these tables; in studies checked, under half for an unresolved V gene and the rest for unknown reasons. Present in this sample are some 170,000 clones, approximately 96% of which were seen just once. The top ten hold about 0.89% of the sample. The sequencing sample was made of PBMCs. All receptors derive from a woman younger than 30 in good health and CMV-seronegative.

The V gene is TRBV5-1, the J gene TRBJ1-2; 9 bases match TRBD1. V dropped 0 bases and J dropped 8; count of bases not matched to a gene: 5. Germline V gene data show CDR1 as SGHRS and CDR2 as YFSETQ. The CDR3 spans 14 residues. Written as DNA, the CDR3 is TGCGCCAGCAGCTTGGAACAGGGGGCGCGAGGCTACACCTTC. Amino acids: CASSLEQGARGYTF.

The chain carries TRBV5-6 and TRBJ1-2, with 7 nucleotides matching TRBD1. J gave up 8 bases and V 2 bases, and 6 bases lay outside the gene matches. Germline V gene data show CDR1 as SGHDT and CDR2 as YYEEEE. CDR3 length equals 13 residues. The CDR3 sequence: CASSFGQGVGYTF. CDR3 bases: TGTGCCAGCAGCTTTGGGCAGGGGGTAGGCTACACCTTC.

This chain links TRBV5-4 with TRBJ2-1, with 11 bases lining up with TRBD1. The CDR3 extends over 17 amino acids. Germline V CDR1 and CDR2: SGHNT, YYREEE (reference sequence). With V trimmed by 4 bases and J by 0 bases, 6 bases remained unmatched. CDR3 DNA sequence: TGTGCCAGCAGCCGCGGACAGGGGGCCCCCTCCTACAATGAGCAGTTCTTC. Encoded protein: CASSRGQGAPSYNEQFF.

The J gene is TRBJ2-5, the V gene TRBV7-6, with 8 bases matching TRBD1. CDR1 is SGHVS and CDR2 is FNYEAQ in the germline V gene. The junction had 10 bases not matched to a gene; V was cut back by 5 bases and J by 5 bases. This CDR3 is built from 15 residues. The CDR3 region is CASSPAGGSRETQYF. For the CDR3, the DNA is TGTGCCAGCAGCCCAGCAGGGGGCTCAAGGGAGACCCAGTACTTC.

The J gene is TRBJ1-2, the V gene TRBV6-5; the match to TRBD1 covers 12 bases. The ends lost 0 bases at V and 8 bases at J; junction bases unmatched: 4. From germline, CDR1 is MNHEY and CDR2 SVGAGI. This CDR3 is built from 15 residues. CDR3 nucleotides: TGTGCCAGCAGTTACTCGGGACAGGGGGCTGAAGGCTACACCTTC. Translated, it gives CASSYSGQGAEGYTF.

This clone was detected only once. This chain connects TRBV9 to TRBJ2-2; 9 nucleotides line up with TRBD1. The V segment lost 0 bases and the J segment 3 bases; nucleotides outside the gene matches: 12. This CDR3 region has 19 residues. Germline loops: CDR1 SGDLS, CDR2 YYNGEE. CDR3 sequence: CASSVGGTGSHFYTGELFF. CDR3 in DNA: TGTGCCAGCAGCGTAGGCGGGACAGGGAGCCACTTCTACACCGGGGAGCTGTTTTTT.

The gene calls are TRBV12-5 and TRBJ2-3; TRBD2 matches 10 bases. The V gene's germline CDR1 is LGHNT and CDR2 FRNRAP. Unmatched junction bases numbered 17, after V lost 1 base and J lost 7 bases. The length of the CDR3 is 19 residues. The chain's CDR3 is CASGLGGTSDPLATHTQYF. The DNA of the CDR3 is TGTGCTAGTGGTTTGGGCGGGACTAGCGATCCGCTCGCCACTCATACGCAGTATTTT.

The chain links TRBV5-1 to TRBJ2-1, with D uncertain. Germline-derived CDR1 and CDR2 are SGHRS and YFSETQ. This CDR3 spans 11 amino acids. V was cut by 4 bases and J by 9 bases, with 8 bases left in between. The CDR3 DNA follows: TGCGCCAGCAGCATTAGCAGTGAGCAGTTCTTC. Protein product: CASSISSEQFF. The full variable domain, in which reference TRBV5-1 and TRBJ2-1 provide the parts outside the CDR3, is KAGVTQTPRYLIKTRGQQVTLSCSPISGHRSVSWYQQTPGQGLQFLFEYFSETQRNKGNFPGRFSGRQFSNSRSEMNVSTLELGDSALYLCASSISSEQFFGPGTRLTVL.

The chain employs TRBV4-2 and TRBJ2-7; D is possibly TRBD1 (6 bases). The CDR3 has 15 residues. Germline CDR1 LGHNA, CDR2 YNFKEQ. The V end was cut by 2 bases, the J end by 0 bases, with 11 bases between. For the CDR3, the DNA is TGTGCCAGCAGCCAAACCGGGACAATCTCCTACGAGCAGTACTTC. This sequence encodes CASSQTGTISYEQYF.

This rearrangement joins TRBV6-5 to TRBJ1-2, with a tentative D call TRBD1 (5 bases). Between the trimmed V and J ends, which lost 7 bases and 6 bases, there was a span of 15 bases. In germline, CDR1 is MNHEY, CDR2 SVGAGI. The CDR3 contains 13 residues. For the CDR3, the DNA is TGTGCCAGCAAGTTAGTGGGGCAAGATGGCTACACCTTC. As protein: CASKLVGQDGYTF.

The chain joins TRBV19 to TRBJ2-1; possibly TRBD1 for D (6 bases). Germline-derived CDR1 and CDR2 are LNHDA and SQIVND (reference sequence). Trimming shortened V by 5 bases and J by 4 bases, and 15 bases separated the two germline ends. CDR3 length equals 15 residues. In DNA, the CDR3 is TGTGCCAGTAGTCCACAGGGTCGGCGGTACAATGAGCAGTTCTTC. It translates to CASSPQGRRYNEQFF.

The CDR3, as DNA: TGTGCCAGCAGTCTAACCCAGGCCTCGAGATACACCTTC. Translated, it gives CASSLTQASRYTF. This rearrangement joins TRBV27 to TRBJ1-2; D remains unclear. Germline V gene sequence: CDR1 MNHEY, CDR2 SMNVEV (reference sequence). This CDR3 region has 13 residues. Trimming cost V 5 bases and J 11 bases, with 18 bases left between them.

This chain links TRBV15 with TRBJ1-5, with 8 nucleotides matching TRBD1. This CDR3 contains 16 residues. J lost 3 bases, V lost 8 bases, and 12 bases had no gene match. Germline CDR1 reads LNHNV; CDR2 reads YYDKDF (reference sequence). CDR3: CATLDRDRGYNQPQHF. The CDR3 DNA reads TGTGCCACCCTAGATCGCGACAGGGGATACAATCAGCCCCAGCATTTT. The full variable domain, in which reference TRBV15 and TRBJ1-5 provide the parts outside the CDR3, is DAMVIQNPRYQVTQFGKPVTLSCSQTLNHNVMYWYQQKSSQAPKLLFHYYDKDFNNEADTPDNFQSRRPNTSFCFLDIRSPGLGDTAMYLCATLDRDRGYNQPQHFGDGTRLSIL.

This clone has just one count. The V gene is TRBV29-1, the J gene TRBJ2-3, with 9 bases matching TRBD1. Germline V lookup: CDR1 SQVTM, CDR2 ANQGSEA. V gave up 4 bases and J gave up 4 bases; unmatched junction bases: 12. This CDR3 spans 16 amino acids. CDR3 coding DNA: TGCAGCGTTGGAAGGACAGGGGTTGTTCTGCCAGATACGCAGTATTTT. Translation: CSVGRTGVVLPDTQYF.

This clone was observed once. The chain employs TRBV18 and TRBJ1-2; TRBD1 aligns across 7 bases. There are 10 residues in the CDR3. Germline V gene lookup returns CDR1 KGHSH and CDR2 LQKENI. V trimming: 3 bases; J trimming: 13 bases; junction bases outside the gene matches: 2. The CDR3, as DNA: TGTGCCAGCTCACCCAAGGGGGCCACCTTC. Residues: CASSPKGATF.

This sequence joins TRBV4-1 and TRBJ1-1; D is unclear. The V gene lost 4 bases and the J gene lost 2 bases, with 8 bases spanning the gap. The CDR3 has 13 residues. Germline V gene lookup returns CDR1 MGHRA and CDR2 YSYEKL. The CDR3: CASSRQTNTEAFF. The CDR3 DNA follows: TGCGCCAGCAGCCGGCAGACAAACACTGAAGCTTTCTTT.

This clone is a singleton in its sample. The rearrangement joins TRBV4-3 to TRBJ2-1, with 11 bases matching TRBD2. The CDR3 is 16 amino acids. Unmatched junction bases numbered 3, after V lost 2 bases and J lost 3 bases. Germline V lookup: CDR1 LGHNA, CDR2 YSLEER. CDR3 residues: CASSQLAGGRYNEQFF. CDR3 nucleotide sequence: TGCGCCAGCAGCCAACTAGCGGGGGGACGCTACAATGAGCAGTTCTTC.

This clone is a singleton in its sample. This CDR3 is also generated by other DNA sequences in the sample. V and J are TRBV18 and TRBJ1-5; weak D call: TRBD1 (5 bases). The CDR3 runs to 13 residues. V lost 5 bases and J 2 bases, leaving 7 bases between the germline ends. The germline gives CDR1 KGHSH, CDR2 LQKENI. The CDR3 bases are TGTGCCAGCTCAGGAGGGGGCAATCAGCCCCAGCATTTT. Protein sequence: CASSGGGNQPQHF.

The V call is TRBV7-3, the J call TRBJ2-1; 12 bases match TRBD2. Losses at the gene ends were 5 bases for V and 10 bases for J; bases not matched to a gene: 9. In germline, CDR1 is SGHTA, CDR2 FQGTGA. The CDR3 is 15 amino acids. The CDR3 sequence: CASSPNSLAGGEQFF. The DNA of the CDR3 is TGTGCCAGCAGCCCCAACTCTCTAGCGGGGGGGGAGCAGTTCTTC.

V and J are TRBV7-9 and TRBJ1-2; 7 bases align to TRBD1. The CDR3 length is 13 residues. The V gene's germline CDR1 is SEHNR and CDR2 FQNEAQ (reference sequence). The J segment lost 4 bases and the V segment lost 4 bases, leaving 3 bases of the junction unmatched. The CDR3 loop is CASSSTGRYGYTF. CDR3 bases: TGTGCCAGCAGCTCGACAGGGCGCTATGGCTACACCTTC.

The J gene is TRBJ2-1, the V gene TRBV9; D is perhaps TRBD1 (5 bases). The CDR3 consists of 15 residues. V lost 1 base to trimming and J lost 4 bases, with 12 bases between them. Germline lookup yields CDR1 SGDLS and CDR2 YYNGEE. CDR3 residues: CASSVIGAAYNEQFF. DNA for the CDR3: TGTGCCAGCAGCGTAATAGGGGCGGCTTACAATGAGCAGTTCTTC.

CDR3 protein: CASNPTGRNQPQHF. CDR3 DNA: TGTGCCAGCAACCCGACAGGACGGAATCAGCCCCAGCATTTT. This chain uses TRBV2 with TRBJ1-5, with a possible D match to TRBD1 (6 bases). The germline V gene has CDR1 SNHLY and CDR2 FYNNEI. The CDR3 loop spans 14 amino acids. Trimming took off 7 bases at V and 4 bases at J, with 14 bases between the two ends.

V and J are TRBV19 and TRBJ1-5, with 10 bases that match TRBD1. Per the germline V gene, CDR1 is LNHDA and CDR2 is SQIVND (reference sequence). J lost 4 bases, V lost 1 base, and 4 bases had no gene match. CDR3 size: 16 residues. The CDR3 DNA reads TGTGCCAGTAGTATAGTAGGACAGGGGGGGAATCAGCCCCAGCATTTT. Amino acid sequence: CASSIVGQGGNQPQHF. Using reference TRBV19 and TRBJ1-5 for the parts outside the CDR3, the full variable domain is DGGITQSPKYLFRKEGQNVTLSCEQNLNHDAMYWYRQDPGQGLRLIYYSQIVNDFQKGDIAEGYSVSREKKESFPLTVTSAQKNPTAFYLCASSIVGQGGNQPQHFGDGTRLSIL.

This CDR3 reads CASSQVSGGGTQETQYF. The CDR3 DNA is TGTGCCAGCAGCCAAGTCAGCGGCGGGGGGACTCAAGAGACCCAGTACTTC. The gene calls are TRBV4-2 and TRBJ2-5; 8 bases map to TRBD2. The CDR3 is made up of 17 amino acids. The V gene's germline CDR1 is LGHNA and CDR2 YNFKEQ. J gave up 2 bases and V 1 base, and 9 bases lay outside the gene matches.

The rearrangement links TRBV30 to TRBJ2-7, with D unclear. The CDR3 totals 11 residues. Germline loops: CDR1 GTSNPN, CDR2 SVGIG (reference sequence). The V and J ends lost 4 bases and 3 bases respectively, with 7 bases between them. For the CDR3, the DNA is TGTGCCTGGATGGCCAGCTACGAGCAGTACTTC. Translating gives CAWMASYEQYF.

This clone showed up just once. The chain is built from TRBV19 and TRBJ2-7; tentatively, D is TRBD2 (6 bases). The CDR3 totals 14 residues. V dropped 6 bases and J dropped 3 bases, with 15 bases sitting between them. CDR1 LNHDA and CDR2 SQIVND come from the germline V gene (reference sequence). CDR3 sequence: CASSIGTQRYEQYF. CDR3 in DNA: TGTGCCAGTAGCATCGGGACTCAGCGCTACGAGCAGTACTTC.

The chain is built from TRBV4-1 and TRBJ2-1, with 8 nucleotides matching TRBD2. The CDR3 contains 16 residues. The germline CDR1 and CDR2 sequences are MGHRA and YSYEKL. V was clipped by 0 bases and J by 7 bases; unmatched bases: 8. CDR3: CASSQDDSGVRNEQFF. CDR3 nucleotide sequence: TGCGCCAGCAGCCAAGATGATAGCGGGGTTAGGAATGAGCAGTTCTTC.